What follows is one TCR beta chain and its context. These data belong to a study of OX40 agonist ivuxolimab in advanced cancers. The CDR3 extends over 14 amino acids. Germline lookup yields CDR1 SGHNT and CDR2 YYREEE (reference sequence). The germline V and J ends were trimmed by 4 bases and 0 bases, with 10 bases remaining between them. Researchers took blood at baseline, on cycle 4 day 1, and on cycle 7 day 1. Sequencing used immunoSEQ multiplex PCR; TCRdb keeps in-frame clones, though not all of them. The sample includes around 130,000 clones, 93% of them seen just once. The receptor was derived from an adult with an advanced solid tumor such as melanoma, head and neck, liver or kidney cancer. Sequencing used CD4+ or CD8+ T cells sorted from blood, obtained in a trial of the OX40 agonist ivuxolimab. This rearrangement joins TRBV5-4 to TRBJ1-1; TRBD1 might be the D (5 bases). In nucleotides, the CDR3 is TGTGCCAGCAGCATGGGACGTATGAACACTGAAGCTTTCTTT. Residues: CASSMGRMNTEAFF.